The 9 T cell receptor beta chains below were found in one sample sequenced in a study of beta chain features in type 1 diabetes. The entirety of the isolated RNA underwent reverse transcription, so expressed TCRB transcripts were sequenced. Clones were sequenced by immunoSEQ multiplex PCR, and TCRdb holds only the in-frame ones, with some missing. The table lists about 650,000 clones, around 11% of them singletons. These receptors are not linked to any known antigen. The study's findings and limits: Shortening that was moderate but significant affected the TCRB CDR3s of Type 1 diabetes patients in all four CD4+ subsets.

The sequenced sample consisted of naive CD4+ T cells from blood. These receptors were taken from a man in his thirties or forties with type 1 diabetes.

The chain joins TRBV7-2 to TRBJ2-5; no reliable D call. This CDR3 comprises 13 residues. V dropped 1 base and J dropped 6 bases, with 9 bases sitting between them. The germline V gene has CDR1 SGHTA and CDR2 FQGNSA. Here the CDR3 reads CASSLGAPQTQYF. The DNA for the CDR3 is TGTGCCAGCAGCTTAGGGGCACCCCAGACCCAGTACTTC.

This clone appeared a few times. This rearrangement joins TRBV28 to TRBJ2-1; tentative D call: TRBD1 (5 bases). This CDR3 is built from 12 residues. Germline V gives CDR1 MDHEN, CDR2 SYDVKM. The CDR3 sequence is CVGHFVSNEQFF. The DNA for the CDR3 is TGTGTAGGACATTTCGTCTCCAATGAGCAGTTCTTC. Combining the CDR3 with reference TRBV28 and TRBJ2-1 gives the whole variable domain DVKVTQSSRYLVKRTGEKVFLECVQDMDHENMFWYRQDPGLGLRLIYFSYDVKMKEKGDIPEGYSVSREKKERFSLILESASTNQTSMYLCVGHFVSNEQFFGPGTRLTVL.

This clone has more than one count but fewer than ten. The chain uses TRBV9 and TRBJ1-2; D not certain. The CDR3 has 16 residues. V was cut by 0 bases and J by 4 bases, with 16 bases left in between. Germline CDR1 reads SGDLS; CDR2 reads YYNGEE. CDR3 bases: TGTGCCAGCAGCGTAGCCGCGGAGGTATTTGGCTATGGCTACACCTTC. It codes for CASSVAAEVFGYGYTF.

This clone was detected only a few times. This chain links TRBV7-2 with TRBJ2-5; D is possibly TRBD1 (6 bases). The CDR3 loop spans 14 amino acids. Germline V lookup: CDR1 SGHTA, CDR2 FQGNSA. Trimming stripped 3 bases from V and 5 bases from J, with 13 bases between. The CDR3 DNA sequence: TGTGCCAGCAGCTTGATCCCGAGGGGGGAGACCCAGTACTTC. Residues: CASSLIPRGETQYF.

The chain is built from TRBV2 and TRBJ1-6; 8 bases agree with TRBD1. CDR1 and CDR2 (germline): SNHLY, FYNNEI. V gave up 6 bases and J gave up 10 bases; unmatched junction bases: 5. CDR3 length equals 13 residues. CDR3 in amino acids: CASRLRTGSPLHF. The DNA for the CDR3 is TGTGCCAGCAGGCTACGGACAGGGTCACCCCTCCACTTT.

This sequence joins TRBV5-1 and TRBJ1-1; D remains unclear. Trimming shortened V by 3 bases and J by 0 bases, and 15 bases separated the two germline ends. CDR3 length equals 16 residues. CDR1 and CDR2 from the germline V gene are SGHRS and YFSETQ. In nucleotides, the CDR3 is TGCGCCAGCAGCTCTACCTTCACTTCCTTGAACACTGAAGCTTTCTTT. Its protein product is CASSSTFTSLNTEAFF.

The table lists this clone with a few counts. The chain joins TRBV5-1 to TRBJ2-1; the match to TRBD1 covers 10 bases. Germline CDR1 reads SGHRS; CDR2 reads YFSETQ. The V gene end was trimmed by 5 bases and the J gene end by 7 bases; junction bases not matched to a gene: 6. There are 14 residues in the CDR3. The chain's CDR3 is CASRGQGIANEQFF. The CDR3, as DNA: TGCGCCAGCAGGGGACAGGGGATAGCGAATGAGCAGTTCTTC. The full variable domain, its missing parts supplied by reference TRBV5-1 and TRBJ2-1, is KAGVTQTPRYLIKTRGQQVTLSCSPISGHRSVSWYQQTPGQGLQFLFEYFSETQRNKGNFPGRFSGRQFSNSRSEMNVSTLELGDSALYLCASRGQGIANEQFFGPGTRLTVL.

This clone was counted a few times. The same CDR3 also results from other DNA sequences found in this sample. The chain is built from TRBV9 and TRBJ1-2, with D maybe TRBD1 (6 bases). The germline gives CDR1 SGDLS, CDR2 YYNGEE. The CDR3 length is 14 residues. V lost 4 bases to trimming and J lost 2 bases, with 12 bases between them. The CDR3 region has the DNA TGTGCCAGCAGCCCGCGAGGGGGGAACTATGGCTACACCTTC. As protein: CASSPRGGNYGYTF.

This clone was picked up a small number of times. The CDR3 DNA reads TGTGCCAGCCGCCCCGGGCATGGGGGAATAAGCTCCTACAATGAGCAGTTCTTC. It encodes CASRPGHGGISSYNEQFF. The V and J genes are TRBV14 and TRBJ2-1; D is tentatively TRBD1 or TRBD2 (5 bases each). Trimming removed 8 bases from V and 0 bases from J, with 23 bases in between. The CDR3 has 18 residues. Germline lookup yields CDR1 SGHDN and CDR2 FVKESK.